This T cell receptor beta chain was recovered during a study of beta chain features in type 1 diabetes. Whole-study findings and limits: Moderately but significantly shorter TCRB CDR3s were found in Type 1 diabetes patients in all four CD4+ subsets. Amplification by PCR could prefer shorter templates, with the same effect in patients and controls.

The investigators reverse transcribed all of the isolated RNA, so they sequenced expressed TCRB transcripts. TCRdb's copy holds only in-frame clones and misses some; the assay was immunoSEQ multiplex PCR. The table has 95,000 to 150,000 clones, about 18% seen once. This clone was observed a few times. Its antigen is not identified. The sample was central memory CD4+ T cells from blood. This clonotype was sampled from a man between 18 and 29 years old with type 1 diabetes.

CDR3 amino acids: CASSGMEEKLFF. Written as DNA, the CDR3 is TGTGCCAGCAGTGGGATGGAAGAAAAACTGTTTTTT. This chain connects TRBV2 to TRBJ1-4; D is ambiguous. The CDR3 spans 12 residues. The germline V and J ends were trimmed by 4 bases and 8 bases, with 8 bases remaining between them. Germline values: CDR1 SNHLY, CDR2 FYNNEI.